Presented here are 8 T cell receptor beta chains from one specimen sequenced in a study of OX40 agonist ivuxolimab in advanced cancers. The protocol was immunoSEQ multiplex PCR, while the TCRdb copy is restricted to in-frame clones and leaves out a portion. Altogether about 95,000 clones are present, approximately 86% being singletons, with the ten largest covering around 4%. Sequencing was performed on CD4+ or CD8+ T cells sorted from blood, taken in a trial of the OX40 agonist ivuxolimab. The receptor set was obtained from an adult with an advanced solid tumor such as melanoma, head and neck, liver or kidney cancer.

The chain recombines TRBV5-1 with TRBJ2-7, with 8 nucleotides matching TRBD2. V was clipped by 5 bases and J by 0 bases; unmatched bases: 13. Germline CDR1 reads SGHRS; CDR2 reads YFSETQ. This CDR3 region has 17 residues. This chain's CDR3 is CASSPTGGEPHSYEQYF. CDR3 bases: TGCGCCAGCAGTCCGACGGGAGGGGAACCTCACTCCTACGAGCAGTACTTC.

The rearrangement joins TRBV6-5 to TRBJ2-1; D tentatively fits TRBD1 or TRBD2 (6 bases each). The V gene lost 4 bases and the J gene lost 10 bases, with 17 bases spanning the gap. The CDR3 runs to 14 residues. Germline CDR1 and CDR2: MNHEY and SVGAGI. The CDR3 sequence: CASSLRGTYYEQFF. The DNA of the CDR3 is TGTGCCAGCAGTTTACGGGGGACATATTACGAGCAGTTCTTC.

The V call is TRBV7-8, the J call TRBJ2-7; no definite D call. The CDR3 runs 13 residues. Germline V CDR1 and CDR2: SGHVS, FQNEAQ. V dropped 5 bases and J dropped 4 bases, with 12 bases sitting between them. The DNA of the CDR3 is TGTGCCAGCAGCATTAGATCCGGTTACGAGCAGTACTTC. It translates to CASSIRSGYEQYF.

The chain joins TRBV28 to TRBJ1-5, with a weak D call TRBD1 (6 bases). CDR3 size: 13 residues. Germline V gene data show CDR1 as MDHEN and CDR2 as SYDVKM. Trimming took 6 bases from V and 7 from J, leaving 13 bases between them. CDR3 in amino acids: CASRHRVPQPQHF. CDR3 in DNA: TGTGCCAGCAGGCACAGGGTCCCCCAGCCCCAGCATTTT.

The gene calls are TRBV5-4 and TRBJ2-1; the D gene is possibly TRBD2 (5 bases). The CDR3 loop spans 16 amino acids. V was shortened by 6 bases and J by 4 bases, with 20 bases between the two germline ends. Per germline, CDR1 SGHNT and CDR2 YYREEE (reference sequence). The CDR3 DNA follows: TGTGCCAGCACCCCTCGTGGGGTCGGCGGGTACAATGAGCAGTTCTTC. It translates to CASTPRGVGGYNEQFF. The full variable domain, rest sourced from reference TRBV5-4 and TRBJ2-1, is ETGVTQSPTHLIKTRGQQVTLRCSSQSGHNTVSWYQQALGQGPQFIFQYYREEENGRGNFPPRFSGLQFPNYSSELNVNALELDDSALYLCASTPRGVGGYNEQFFGPGTRLTVL.

V gene TRBV7-9 combines with J gene TRBJ2-7; unclear D gene. The CDR3 is 13 residues long. The germline V gene encodes CDR1 SEHNR and CDR2 FQNEAQ (reference sequence). The ends were cut back, 5 bases at V and 0 bases at J, with 8 bases in the middle. CDR3 sequence reads: CASSPPYSYEQYF. In DNA, the CDR3 is TGTGCCAGCAGCCCACCTTACTCCTACGAGCAGTACTTC.

The V gene is TRBV5-4, the J gene TRBJ2-3, with 7 bases lining up with TRBD2. From germline, CDR1 is SGHNT and CDR2 YYREEE (reference sequence). The CDR3 is 14 residues long. With V trimmed by 5 bases and J by 1 base, 4 bases remained unmatched. CDR3 DNA: TGTGCCAGCAGTTCCCTAGCGGGCACAGATACGCAGTATTTT. Translation: CASSSLAGTDTQYF.

This clone has just one count. The rearrangement joins TRBV2 to TRBJ2-7; D assignment may be TRBD1 or TRBD2 (5 bases each). Germline CDR1 and CDR2: SNHLY and FYNNEI. There are 13 residues in the CDR3. Trimming took off 8 bases at V and 6 bases at J, with 17 bases between the two ends. The CDR3 spells CASGRDQDVEQYF. CDR3 nucleotide sequence: TGTGCCAGCGGCCGGGACCAGGACGTCGAGCAGTACTTC.